The sequence of this T cell receptor beta chain was determined in a study of Tregs in tolerant kidney transplant recipients. Across the whole study: Related graft donors supplied nonmyeloablative bone marrow transplants, and mixed chimerism was transient. Study outcomes and limitations: Activated donor B cell expansion appeared to reveal the most relevant donor-specific TCRbeta repertoire.

This CDR3 has 17 residues. In germline, CDR1 is SGHAT, CDR2 FQNNGV. Trimming removed 0 bases from V and 6 bases from J, with 19 bases in between. Profiling relied on immunoSEQ multiplex PCR, and the TCRdb table lists in-frame clones only, not all of them. The sample lists about 94,000 clones; 93% were seen once. Unstimulated regulatory T cells (CD4+CD25+CD127-), CD4+CD25- non-regulatory cells, CD4 and CD8 cells were FACS-sorted from thawed PBMCs. Concerning this clone itself: What it recognizes is unknown.

The genes are TRBV11-2 and TRBJ2-3; D might be TRBD2 (6 bases). The sequenced sample was CD4+ T cells from blood, obtained before the transplant. The receptor was isolated from a human donor who received a combined kidney and bone marrow transplant. The CDR3 DNA reads TGTGCCAGCAGCTTAGAGGGTTCTGCGGGATGGGGCGATACGCAGTATTTT. It encodes CASSLEGSAGWGDTQYF.